One sample yielded the 30 T cell receptor beta chains listed below, sequenced in a study of siplizumab effects on memory and regulatory T cells. Libraries were prepared by immunoSEQ multiplex PCR; TCRdb keeps only in-frame clonotypes and omits some of them. The repertoire consists of 70,000 or so clones, with under 95% occurring once and the leading ten covering over 25%. Source material: CD8+ T cells sorted from blood. The receptors here all came from a human donor in good health.

The chain couples TRBV6-6 to TRBJ2-1; TRBD1 might be the D (5 bases). The V and J ends lost 0 bases and 5 bases respectively, with 11 bases between them. The CDR3 runs to 15 residues. The germline V gene has CDR1 MNHNY and CDR2 SVGAGI (reference sequence). The CDR3 is CASSYSLKQDNEQFF. CDR3 in DNA: TGTGCCAGCAGTTACTCGTTAAAACAGGACAATGAGCAGTTCTTC.

CDR3 DNA sequence: TGTGCCAGCGGTATGGGGAATGAGCAGTTCTTC. It translates to CASGMGNEQFF. The chain links TRBV2 to TRBJ2-1; no clear D. V lost 8 bases to trimming and J lost 7 bases, with 9 bases between them. This CDR3 has 11 amino acids. Germline lookup yields CDR1 SNHLY and CDR2 FYNNEI.

The chain joins TRBV9 to TRBJ2-7; TRBD2 aligns across 8 bases. Germline CDR1 SGDLS, CDR2 YYNGEE. The CDR3 spans 14 residues. Trimming took 5 bases from V and 1 from J; bases not matched to a gene: 5. The CDR3 sequence: CASSPGTRSYEQYF. CDR3 bases: TGTGCCAGCAGTCCCGGGACTAGGTCCTACGAGCAGTACTTC.

This chain links TRBV15 with TRBJ1-1, with D tentatively TRBD1 (5 bases). Germline-derived CDR1 and CDR2 are LNHNV and YYDKDF (reference sequence). Trimming took off 1 base at V and 4 bases at J, with 13 bases between the two ends. The CDR3 has 15 residues. In DNA, the CDR3 is TGTGCCACCAGCAGAGGGACAACGCTTAGCACTGAAGCTTTCTTT. Amino acid sequence: CATSRGTTLSTEAFF.

The chain recombines TRBV27 with TRBJ1-2; D not certain. The CDR3 runs to 13 residues. Germline V gene sequence: CDR1 MNHEY, CDR2 SMNVEV (reference sequence). V lost 2 bases to trimming and J lost 6 bases, with 10 bases between them. As DNA, the CDR3 is TGTGCCAGCAGTTTACTAGGGAACCATGGCTACACCTTC. Amino acids: CASSLLGNHGYTF.

The chain carries TRBV10-3 and TRBJ2-7; no definite D call. Trimming pared 2 bases from V and 3 bases from J, leaving 5 bases between. Germline V gene data show CDR1 as ENHRY and CDR2 as SYGVKD. The CDR3 runs 12 residues. The CDR3 sequence: CAISERNYEQYF. The CDR3 DNA reads TGTGCCATCAGTGAGCGGAACTACGAGCAGTACTTC.

The rearrangement links TRBV14 to TRBJ2-7; D tentatively reads TRBD1 or TRBD2 (5 bases each). Germline V gives CDR1 SGHDN, CDR2 FVKESK. The V end was cut by 4 bases, the J end by 4 bases, with 17 bases between. The CDR3 contains 15 residues. CDR3 DNA: TGTGCCAGCAGCCCCAAGATGGGGGAGTCTTACGAGCAGTACTTC. The encoded protein is CASSPKMGESYEQYF.

This chain links TRBV12-5 with TRBJ1-4, with D possibly being TRBD1 (6 bases). Germline CDR1 LGHNT, CDR2 FRNRAP. There are 15 residues in the CDR3. V lost 7 bases and J 0 bases, leaving 12 bases between the germline ends. This chain's CDR3 is CASDSGTPTNEKLFF. CDR3 in DNA: TGTGCTAGTGACTCAGGGACACCAACTAATGAAAAACTGTTTTTT.

This rearrangement joins TRBV6-5 to TRBJ1-5; D is unresolved. Germline V lookup: CDR1 MNHEY, CDR2 SVGAGI. V was cut by 0 bases and J by 0 bases, with 6 bases left in between. The CDR3 loop spans 15 amino acids. Written as DNA, the CDR3 is TGTGCCAGCAGTTACTCGAGTAGTAGCAATCAGCCCCAGCATTTT. Translating gives CASSYSSSSNQPQHF.

The rearrangement joins TRBV9 to TRBJ2-6, with D hard to call. The CDR3 is 14 amino acids. The germline V gene has CDR1 SGDLS and CDR2 YYNGEE. The V and J ends lost 1 base and 4 bases respectively, with 6 bases between them. The CDR3 DNA sequence: TGTGCCAGCAGCGTAACGTCCGGGGCCAACGTCCTGACTTTC. Encoded protein: CASSVTSGANVLTF.

The gene calls are TRBV29-1 and TRBJ1-1, with D maybe TRBD1 (6 bases). Looked up from germline, CDR1 is SQVTM and CDR2 is ANQGSEA. This CDR3 has 14 amino acids. V lost 0 bases to trimming and J lost 1 base, with 9 bases between them. DNA of the CDR3: TGCAGCGTTGAAGACGGCAGGGGGAACACTGAAGCTTTCTTT. Its protein is CSVEDGRGNTEAFF. Using reference TRBV29-1 and TRBJ1-1 for the parts outside the CDR3, the full variable domain is SAVISQKPSRDICQRGTSLTIQCQVDSQVTMMFWYRQQPGQSLTLIATANQGSEATYESGFVIDKFPISRPNLTFSTLTVSNMSPEDSSIYLCSVEDGRGNTEAFFGQGTRLTVV.

This chain joins TRBV6-6 and TRBJ2-2; no clear D. The ends were cut back, 4 bases at V and 4 bases at J, with 16 bases in the middle. Germline assignment: CDR1 MNHNY and CDR2 SVGAGI (reference sequence). CDR3 size: 16 residues. The CDR3 DNA sequence: TGTGCCAGCAGTTTCACCTTGTCAATCCTCACCGGGGAGCTGTTTTTT. Translating it yields CASSFTLSILTGELFF.

J is TRBJ1-5 and V is TRBV27, with 8 bases fitting TRBD1. V was pared by 5 bases and J by 7 bases, with 7 bases of the junction left unmatched. The CDR3 runs to 14 residues. Per germline, CDR1 MNHEY and CDR2 SMNVEV (reference sequence). The CDR3 DNA is TGTGCCAGCAGTCAAAGGACAGGGAACCAGCCCCAGCATTTT. Translation gives CASSQRTGNQPQHF.

V and J are TRBV29-1 and TRBJ2-1, with D uncertain. The CDR3 covers 14 residues. The germline gives CDR1 SQVTM, CDR2 ANQGSEA. V lost 4 bases to trimming and J lost 8 bases, with 18 bases between them. The DNA for the CDR3 is TGCAGCGTTGTAGACGGCGCTATCCTATATGAGCAGTTCTTC. Protein sequence: CSVVDGAILYEQFF.

The genes are TRBV23-1 and TRBJ2-5; perhaps TRBD2 as D (5 bases). TRBV23-1 is reported as an ORF; its role is uncertain. V shed 6 bases and J shed 1 base, with 21 bases lying between them. This CDR3 contains 17 residues. CDR3 region: CASSLPRAGHTQETQYF. For the CDR3, the DNA is TGCGCCAGCAGCCTACCTCGTGCGGGCCATACCCAAGAGACCCAGTACTTC.

V usage is TRBV5-5 and J usage is TRBJ2-7; the match to TRBD2 covers 8 bases. The germline V gene has CDR1 SGHKS and CDR2 YYEKEE (reference sequence). The CDR3 is 15 amino acids. The V gene end was trimmed by 0 bases and the J gene end by 0 bases; junction bases not matched to a gene: 2. The CDR3, as DNA: TGTGCCAGCAGCTTGGTGCGGGAGGTCTCCTACGAGCAGTACTTC. Translating gives CASSLVREVSYEQYF.

The V gene is TRBV19, the J gene TRBJ2-1; D gene unclear. Per germline, CDR1 LNHDA and CDR2 SQIVND (reference sequence). This CDR3 has 12 amino acids. Between the trimmed V and J ends, which lost 4 bases and 6 bases, there was a span of 7 bases. The CDR3 coding sequence is TGTGCCAGTAGTACTGACGCCAATGAGCAGTTCTTC. It is translated as CASSTDANEQFF.

The chain combines TRBV5-1 with TRBJ1-1; D is perhaps TRBD1 (6 bases). The length of the CDR3 is 14 residues. Germline CDR1 is SGHRS and CDR2 is YFSETQ. V was trimmed by 2 bases and J by 3 bases, leaving 11 bases between them. In DNA, the CDR3 is TGCGCCAGCAGCTTAGGACAGCCAGACACTGAAGCTTTCTTT. Its translation: CASSLGQPDTEAFF.

The table lists this clone with a count of one. The genes are TRBV29-1 and TRBJ1-2; D gene uncertain. The CDR3 runs 12 residues. Germline CDR1 SQVTM, CDR2 ANQGSEA. V lost 4 bases and J 4 bases, leaving 10 bases between the germline ends. The chain's CDR3 is CSVVERAYGYTF. In DNA form, the CDR3 reads TGCAGCGTTGTGGAGAGGGCCTATGGCTACACCTTC.

The genes are TRBV7-9 and TRBJ2-3, with 7 bases matching TRBD2. CDR1 SEHNR and CDR2 FQNEAQ come from the germline V gene (reference sequence). With 5 bases clipped from V and 1 base from J, the junction kept 9 bases outside the gene matches. CDR3 length: 16 residues. The CDR3 protein is CASSPRGGRGTDTQYF. The CDR3 nucleotides are TGTGCCAGCAGCCCCCGGGGCGGGAGAGGCACAGATACGCAGTATTTT.

The V and J genes are TRBV19 and TRBJ2-1; 9 bases fit TRBD2. The germline V gene encodes CDR1 LNHDA and CDR2 SQIVND (reference sequence). The V gene end was trimmed by 6 bases and the J gene end by 5 bases; junction bases not matched to a gene: 8. This CDR3 contains 15 residues. CDR3 amino acids: CASSISGGSNNEQFF. The CDR3 DNA reads as TGTGCCAGTAGCATCAGCGGGGGGTCAAACAATGAGCAGTTCTTC.

V is TRBV30 and J is TRBJ1-1, with 8 bases aligning to TRBD1. CDR3 length: 17 residues. Germline-derived CDR1 and CDR2 are GTSNPN and SVGIG (reference sequence). The ends lost 1 base at V and 8 bases at J; junction bases unmatched: 18. CDR3 sequence (DNA): TGTGCCTGGAGTGGACCGGGACAGGCGGGATGGCGGGTCGAAGCTTTCTTT. Its translation is CAWSGPGQAGWRVEAFF.

The rearrangement links TRBV19 to TRBJ1-1; D might be TRBD1 (5 bases). The V gene's germline CDR1 is LNHDA and CDR2 SQIVND (reference sequence). Trimming removed 3 bases from V and 0 bases from J, with 17 bases in between. The CDR3 covers 17 residues. The CDR3 loop is CASSIPTVGRMNTEAFF. Here the CDR3 DNA reads TGTGCCAGTAGTATTCCGACAGTGGGGAGGATGAACACTGAAGCTTTCTTT.

The chain has TRBV4-1 and TRBJ1-2, with no clear D. The length of the CDR3 is 16 residues. V was shortened by 0 bases and J by 4 bases, with 15 bases between the two germline ends. The germline gives CDR1 MGHRA, CDR2 YSYEKL. DNA for the CDR3: TGCGCCAGCAGCCAAGATCTACAGAACGATATCTATGGCTACACCTTC. Amino acid sequence: CASSQDLQNDIYGYTF.

The chain uses TRBV21-1 and TRBJ1-5; the D call in the table, TRBD1, was not verified against the DNA. TRBV21-1 is a listed pseudogene. This CDR3 has 19 amino acids. For the CDR3, the DNA is TGTGCCAGCAGCAAAGGAACGCCCGGGACAGGGGGTAGCAATCAGCCCCAGCATTTT. Protein sequence: CASSKGTPGTGGSNQPQHF.

CDR3 protein: CASSQELRISSYEQYF. Written as DNA, the CDR3 is TGCGCCAGCAGCCAAGAGTTGCGGATAAGCTCCTACGAGCAGTACTTC. The rearrangement uses TRBV4-1 and TRBJ2-7; D is ambiguous. This CDR3 region has 16 residues. Germline lookup yields CDR1 MGHRA and CDR2 YSYEKL. Trimming stripped 0 bases from V and 0 bases from J, with 12 bases between.

J is TRBJ1-1 and V is TRBV10-2; D might be TRBD1 (5 bases). CDR1 and CDR2 from the germline V gene are WSHSY and SAAADI. The CDR3 is 14 residues long. The ends were cut back, 11 bases at V and 1 base at J, with 17 bases in the middle. CDR3 nucleotides: TGCGCCGGGTACTCGGGGGACCCGAACACTGAAGCTTTCTTT. Amino acid sequence: CAGYSGDPNTEAFF.

V gene TRBV4-1 combines with J gene TRBJ2-7; D unresolved. The CDR3 has 13 residues. Germline assignment: CDR1 MGHRA and CDR2 YSYEKL. V was shortened by 3 bases and J by 6 bases, with 12 bases between the two germline ends. CDR3 amino acids: CASSQSGQTEQYF. The CDR3 DNA reads as TGCGCCAGCAGCCAGTCGGGCCAGACCGAGCAGTACTTC.

This chain links TRBV19 with TRBJ1-1; 7 positions agree with TRBD1. This CDR3 comprises 13 residues. From germline, CDR1 is LNHDA and CDR2 SQIVND (reference sequence). With 4 bases clipped from V and 6 bases from J, the junction kept 5 bases outside the gene matches. The CDR3: CASSKNQGAEAFF. The CDR3 nucleotides read TGTGCCAGTAGTAAAAACCAGGGGGCTGAAGCTTTCTTT.

The chain is built from TRBV7-2 and TRBJ2-1; maybe TRBD2 (7 bases). The CDR3 sequence is 15 residues long. V was trimmed by 4 bases and J by 2 bases, leaving 12 bases between them. Germline assignment: CDR1 SGHTA and CDR2 FQGNSA. This CDR3 reads CASSWLGGAYNEQFF. Written as DNA, the CDR3 is TGTGCCAGCAGCTGGCTAGGGGGGGCCTACAATGAGCAGTTCTTC.